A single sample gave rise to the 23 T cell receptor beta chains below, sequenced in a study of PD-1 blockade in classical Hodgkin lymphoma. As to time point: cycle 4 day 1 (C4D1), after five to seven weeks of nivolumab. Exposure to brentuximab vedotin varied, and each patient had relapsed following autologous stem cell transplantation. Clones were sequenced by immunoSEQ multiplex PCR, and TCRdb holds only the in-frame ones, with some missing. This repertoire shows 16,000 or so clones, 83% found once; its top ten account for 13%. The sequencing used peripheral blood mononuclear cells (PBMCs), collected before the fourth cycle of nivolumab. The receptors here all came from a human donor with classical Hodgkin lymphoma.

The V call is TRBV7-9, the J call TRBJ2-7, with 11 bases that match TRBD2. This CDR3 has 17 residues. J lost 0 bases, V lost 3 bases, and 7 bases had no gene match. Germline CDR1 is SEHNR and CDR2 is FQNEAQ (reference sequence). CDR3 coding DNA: TGTGCCAGCAGCTTTCTGGGACTAGCGGCGCGCTCCTACGAGCAGTACTTC. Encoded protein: CASSFLGLAARSYEQYF.

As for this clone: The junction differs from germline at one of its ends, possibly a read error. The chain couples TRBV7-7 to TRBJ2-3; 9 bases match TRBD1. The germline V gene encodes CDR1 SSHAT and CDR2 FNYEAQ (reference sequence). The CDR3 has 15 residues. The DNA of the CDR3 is TGTGCTAGCAGCCCGGGACAGGGTTTTTTAGATACGCAGTATTTT. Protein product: CASSPGQGFLDTQYF.

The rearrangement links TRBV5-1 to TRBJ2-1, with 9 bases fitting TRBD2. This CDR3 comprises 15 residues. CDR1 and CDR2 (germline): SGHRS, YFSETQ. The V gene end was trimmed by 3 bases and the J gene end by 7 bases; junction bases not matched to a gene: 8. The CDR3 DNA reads TGCGCCAGCAGCTACATAGCGGGGGAGCTGAATGAGCAGTTCTTC. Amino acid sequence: CASSYIAGELNEQFF.

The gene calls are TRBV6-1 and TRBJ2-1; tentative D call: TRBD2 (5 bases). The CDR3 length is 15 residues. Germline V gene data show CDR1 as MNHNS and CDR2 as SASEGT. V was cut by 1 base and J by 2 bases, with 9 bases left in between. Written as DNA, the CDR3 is TGTGCCAGCAGTGAAGGCAGCGGAACCTACAATGAGCAGTTCTTC. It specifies CASSEGSGTYNEQFF.

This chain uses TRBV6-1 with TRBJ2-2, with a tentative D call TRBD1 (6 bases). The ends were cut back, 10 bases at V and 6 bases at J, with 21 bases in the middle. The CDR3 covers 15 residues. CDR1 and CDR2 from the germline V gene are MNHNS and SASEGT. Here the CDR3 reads CAIYRVGRSPGELFF. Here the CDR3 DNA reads TGTGCCATTTACAGGGTGGGGAGATCGCCCGGGGAGCTGTTTTTT.

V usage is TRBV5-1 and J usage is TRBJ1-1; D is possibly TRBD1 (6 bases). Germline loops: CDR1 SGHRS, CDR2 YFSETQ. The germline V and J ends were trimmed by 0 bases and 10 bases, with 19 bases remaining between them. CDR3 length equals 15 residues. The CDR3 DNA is TGCGCCAGCAGCTTGGAAGTGTATGGGGGGCGTGGAGCTTTCTTT. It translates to CASSLEVYGGRGAFF.

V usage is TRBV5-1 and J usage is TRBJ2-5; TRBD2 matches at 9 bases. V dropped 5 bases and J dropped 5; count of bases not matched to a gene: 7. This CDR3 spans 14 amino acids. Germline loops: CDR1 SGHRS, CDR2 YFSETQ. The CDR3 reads CASRGAGGGETQYF. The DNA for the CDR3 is TGCGCCAGCAGAGGAGCGGGGGGAGGGGAGACCCAGTACTTC.

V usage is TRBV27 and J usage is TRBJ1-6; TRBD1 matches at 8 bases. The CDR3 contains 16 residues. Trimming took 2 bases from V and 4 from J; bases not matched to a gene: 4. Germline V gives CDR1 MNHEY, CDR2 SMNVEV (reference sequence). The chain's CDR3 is CASSLAGQGYNSPLHF. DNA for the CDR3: TGTGCCAGCAGTTTAGCTGGACAGGGATATAATTCACCCCTCCACTTT.

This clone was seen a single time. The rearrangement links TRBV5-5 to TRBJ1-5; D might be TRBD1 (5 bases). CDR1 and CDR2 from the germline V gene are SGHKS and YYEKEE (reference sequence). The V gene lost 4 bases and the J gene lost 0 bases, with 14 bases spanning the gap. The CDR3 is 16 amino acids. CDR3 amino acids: CASSLFDRHSNQPQHF. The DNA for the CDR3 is TGTGCCAGCAGCCTCTTCGACAGACATAGCAATCAGCCCCAGCATTTT.

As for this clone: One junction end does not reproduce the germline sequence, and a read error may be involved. This chain's CDR3 is CASSGRDSFVF. The CDR3 nucleotides read TGTGCCAGCAGCGGGCGGGACAGTTTCGTCTTC. The J gene is TRBJ2-1, the V gene TRBV9, with a tentative D call TRBD1 (7 bases). The CDR3 totals 11 residues. The germline V gene encodes CDR1 SGDLS and CDR2 YYNGEE.

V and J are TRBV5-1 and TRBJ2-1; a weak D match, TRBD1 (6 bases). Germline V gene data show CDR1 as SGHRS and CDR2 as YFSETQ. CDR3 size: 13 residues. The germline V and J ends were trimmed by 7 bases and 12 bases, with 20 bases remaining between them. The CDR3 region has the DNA TGCGCCAGCGCACAGGGTGGTTATTGGGTGCAGTTCTTC. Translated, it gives CASAQGGYWVQFF.

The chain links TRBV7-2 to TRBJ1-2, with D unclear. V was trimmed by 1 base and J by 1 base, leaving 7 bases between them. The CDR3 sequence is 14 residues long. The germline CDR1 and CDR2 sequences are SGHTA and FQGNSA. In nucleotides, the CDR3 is TGTGCCAGCAGCTTAGGTAGCGTTAACTATGGCTACACCTTC. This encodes CASSLGSVNYGYTF. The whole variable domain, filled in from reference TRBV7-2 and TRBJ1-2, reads GAGVSQSPSNKVTEKGKDVELRCDPISGHTALYWYRQSLGQGLEFLIYFQGNSAPDKSGLPSDRFSAERTGGSVSTLTIQRTQQEDSAVYLCASSLGSVNYGYTFGSGTRLTVV.

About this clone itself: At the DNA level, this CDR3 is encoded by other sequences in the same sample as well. The CDR3 DNA sequence: TGTGCCAGCAGCCAAGTTCAAGAGACCCAGTACTTC. Amino acid sequence: CASSQVQETQYF. J is TRBJ2-5 and V is TRBV14; D gene unclear. V dropped 1 base and J dropped 2 bases, with 2 bases sitting between them. The CDR3 consists of 12 residues. Germline CDR1 SGHDN, CDR2 FVKESK. Combining the CDR3 with reference TRBV14 and TRBJ2-5 gives the whole variable domain EAGVTQFPSHSVIEKGQTVTLRCDPISGHDNLYWYRRVMGKEIKFLLHFVKESKQDESGMPNNRFLAERTGGTYSTLKVQPAELEDSGVYFCASSQVQETQYFGPGTRLLVL.

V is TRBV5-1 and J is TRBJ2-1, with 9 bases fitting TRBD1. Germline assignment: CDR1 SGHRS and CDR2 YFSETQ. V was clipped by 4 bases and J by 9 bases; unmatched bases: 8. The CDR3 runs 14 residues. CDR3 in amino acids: CASSPGQGTAEQFF. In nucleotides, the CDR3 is TGCGCCAGCAGCCCGGGACAGGGTACGGCTGAGCAGTTCTTC.

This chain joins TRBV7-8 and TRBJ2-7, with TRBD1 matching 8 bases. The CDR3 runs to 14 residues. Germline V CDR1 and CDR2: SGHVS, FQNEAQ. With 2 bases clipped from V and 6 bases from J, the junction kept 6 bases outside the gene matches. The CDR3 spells CASSLSRGRFEQYF. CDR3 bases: TGTGCCAGCAGCTTAAGCAGGGGGCGCTTCGAGCAGTACTTC.

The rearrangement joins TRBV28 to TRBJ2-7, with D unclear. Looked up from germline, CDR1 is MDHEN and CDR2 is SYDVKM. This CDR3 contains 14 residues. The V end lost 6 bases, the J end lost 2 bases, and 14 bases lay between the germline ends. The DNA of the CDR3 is TGTGCCAGCAGCCCCGAGTTGCCGGCCTACGAGCAGTACTTC. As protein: CASSPELPAYEQYF.

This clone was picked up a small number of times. Written as DNA, the CDR3 is TGCGCCAGCAGCCCCATAACGGGACGGAACGAAAAACTGTTTTTT. Protein sequence: CASSPITGRNEKLFF. The rearrangement joins TRBV5-1 to TRBJ1-4, with a weak D call TRBD1 (5 bases). In germline, CDR1 is SGHRS, CDR2 YFSETQ. This CDR3 spans 15 amino acids. V lost 4 bases, J lost 8 bases, and 18 bases lay in between.

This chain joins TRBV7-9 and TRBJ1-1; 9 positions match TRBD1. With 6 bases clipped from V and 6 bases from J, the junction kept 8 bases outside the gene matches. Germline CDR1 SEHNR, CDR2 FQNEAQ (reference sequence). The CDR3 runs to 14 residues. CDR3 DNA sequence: TGTGCCAGCAGTACCGGGACAGGGATGTCTGAAGCTTTCTTT. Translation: CASSTGTGMSEAFF.

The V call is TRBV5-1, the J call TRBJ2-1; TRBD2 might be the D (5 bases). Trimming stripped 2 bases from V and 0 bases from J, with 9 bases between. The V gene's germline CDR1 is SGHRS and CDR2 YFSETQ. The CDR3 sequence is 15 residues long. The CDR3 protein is CASSLGLPSYNEQFF. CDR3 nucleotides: TGCGCCAGCAGCTTAGGACTTCCCTCCTACAATGAGCAGTTCTTC.

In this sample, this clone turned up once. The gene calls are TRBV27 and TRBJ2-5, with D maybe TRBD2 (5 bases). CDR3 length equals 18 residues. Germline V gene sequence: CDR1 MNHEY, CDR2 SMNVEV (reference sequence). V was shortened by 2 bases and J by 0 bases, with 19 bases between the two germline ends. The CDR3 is CASSLVRGEILDQETQYF. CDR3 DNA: TGTGCCAGCAGTTTAGTCCGGGGTGAAATTCTGGACCAAGAGACCCAGTACTTC.

Written as DNA, the CDR3 is TGCGCCAGCAGCCATGGAGGAGGGAATGAAAAACTGTTTTTT. This codes for CASSHGGGNEKLFF. The V call is TRBV5-1, the J call TRBJ1-4; the D is unclear. From germline, CDR1 is SGHRS and CDR2 YFSETQ. The V gene lost 4 bases and the J gene lost 5 bases, with 12 bases spanning the gap. This CDR3 is 14 amino acids long. The full variable domain, completed using reference TRBV5-1 and TRBJ1-4, is KAGVTQTPRYLIKTRGQQVTLSCSPISGHRSVSWYQQTPGQGLQFLFEYFSETQRNKGNFPGRFSGRQFSNSRSEMNVSTLELGDSALYLCASSHGGGNEKLFFGSGTQLSVL.

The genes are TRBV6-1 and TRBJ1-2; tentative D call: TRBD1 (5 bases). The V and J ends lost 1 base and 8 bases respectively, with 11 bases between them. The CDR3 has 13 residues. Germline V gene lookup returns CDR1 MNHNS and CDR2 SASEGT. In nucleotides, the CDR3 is TGTGCCAGCAGTGAAGTTTCAGGGTTCGGCTACACCTTC. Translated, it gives CASSEVSGFGYTF.

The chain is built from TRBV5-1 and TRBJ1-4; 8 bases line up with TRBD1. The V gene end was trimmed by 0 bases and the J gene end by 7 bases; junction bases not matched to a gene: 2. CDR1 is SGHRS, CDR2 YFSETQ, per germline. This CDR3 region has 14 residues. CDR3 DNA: TGCGCCAGCAGCTTGGACAGGGGGGCTGAAAAACTGTTTTTT. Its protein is CASSLDRGAEKLFF.